This T cell receptor beta chain is drawn from a study of cytomegalovirus exposure and HLA in healthy donors. This table comes from immunoSEQ multiplex PCR, and its TCRdb copy is limited to in-frame clones, with some not included. The data contain more than 85,000 clones, around nine tenths of them singletons. Germline V gene data show CDR1 as SGHRS and CDR2 as YFSETQ. V was pared by 4 bases and J by 7 bases, with 10 bases of the junction left unmatched. CDR3 length: 14 residues. As for this clone: Its cognate antigen is unknown.

Study-wide points: The tendency of first-cohort TCR clusters to co-occur in the 120 validation repertoires was identified by a subsequent analysis. A list of 164 TCR beta chains associated with cytomegalovirus was given. The classifier was said to identify cytomegalovirus status with high specificity and sensitivity.

This chain uses TRBV5-1 with TRBJ2-7, with 8 bases aligning to TRBD1. This TCR was sampled from a woman in her twenties or thirties in good health and CMV-seropositive. Sequenced material: PBMCs. The CDR3 spells CASSRGQGTKEQYF. The CDR3 coding sequence is TGCGCCAGCAGCAGAGGACAGGGAACGAAAGAGCAGTACTTC.